The 24 T cell receptor beta chains given below trace back to one sample, sequenced in a study of OX40 agonist ivuxolimab in advanced cancers. Generated by immunoSEQ multiplex PCR, the TCRdb table keeps only in-frame clones and is missing some. The profile covers about 64,000 clones, with roughly 84% appearing a single time and about 3% taken by the ten largest. Material: CD4+ or CD8+ T cells sorted from blood, obtained in a trial of the OX40 agonist ivuxolimab. The receptor set was obtained from an adult with an advanced solid tumor such as melanoma, head and neck, liver or kidney cancer.

The chain recombines TRBV6-1 with TRBJ2-3; D might be TRBD1 (5 bases). Germline CDR1 is MNHNS and CDR2 is SASEGT. The CDR3 extends over 15 amino acids. Trimming stripped 1 base from V and 3 bases from J, with 11 bases between. Written as DNA, the CDR3 is TGTGCCAGCAGTGAAGGGGCAGGGCGTACAGATACGCAGTATTTT. This encodes CASSEGAGRTDTQYF.

The V and J genes are TRBV5-1 and TRBJ2-7; the match to TRBD2 covers 8 bases. CDR3 length: 14 amino acids. Germline CDR1 is SGHRS and CDR2 is YFSETQ. The V segment lost 5 bases and the J segment 2 bases; nucleotides outside the gene matches: 6. The CDR3 loop reads CASSTTSGTYEQYF. The CDR3 DNA is TGCGCCAGCAGTACTACTAGCGGTACCTACGAGCAGTACTTC.

The chain carries TRBV5-1 and TRBJ2-7; maybe TRBD2 (5 bases). Trimming shortened V by 5 bases and J by 2 bases, and 11 bases separated the two germline ends. The CDR3 sequence is 13 residues long. Per the germline V gene, CDR1 is SGHRS and CDR2 is YFSETQ. CDR3: CASRSEATYEQYF. The CDR3 nucleotides are TGCGCCAGCAGATCGGAGGCGACCTACGAGCAGTACTTC.

This chain joins TRBV5-4 and TRBJ2-7, with a tentative D call TRBD1 (6 bases). The germline V gene encodes CDR1 SGHNT and CDR2 YYREEE (reference sequence). V lost 4 bases and J 5 bases, leaving 16 bases between the germline ends. The CDR3 runs to 14 residues. The CDR3 sequence is CASSAKTGSHEQYF. CDR3 sequence (DNA): TGTGCCAGCAGCGCGAAGACAGGTAGCCACGAGCAGTACTTC.

The V gene is TRBV6-1, the J gene TRBJ1-5; 7 bases are shared with TRBD1. The CDR3 loop spans 15 amino acids. J lost 1 base, V lost 7 bases, and 7 bases had no gene match. Germline CDR1 and CDR2: MNHNS and SASEGT. CDR3 residues: CASTLQGRSNQPQHF. Written as DNA, the CDR3 is TGTGCCAGCACCTTACAGGGGAGGAGCAATCAGCCCCAGCATTTT.

The V call is TRBV25-1, the J call TRBJ2-1, with a possible D match to TRBD2 (6 bases). CDR1 is MGHDK and CDR2 is SYGVNS in the germline V gene. This CDR3 is 15 amino acids long. Trimming shortened V by 3 bases and J by 4 bases, and 13 bases separated the two germline ends. The CDR3: CASSDAGWTYNEQFF. The CDR3 coding sequence is TGTGCCAGCAGTGATGCGGGGTGGACTTACAATGAGCAGTTCTTC. The whole variable domain, remainder taken from reference TRBV25-1 and TRBJ2-1, is EADIYQTPRYLVIGTGKKITLECSQTMGHDKMYWYQQDPGMELHLIHYSYGVNSTEKGDLSSESTVSRIRTEHFPLTLESARPSHTSQYLCASSDAGWTYNEQFFGPGTRLTVL.

This clone has a handful of counts. The chain recombines TRBV7-9 with TRBJ1-2; 7 bases line up with TRBD1. CDR3 size: 15 residues. V gave up 5 bases and J gave up 1 base; unmatched junction bases: 7. In germline, CDR1 is SEHNR, CDR2 FQNEAQ (reference sequence). The CDR3 reads CASSPLGQLNYGYTF. CDR3 coding DNA: TGTGCCAGCAGCCCCCTGGGACAGCTTAACTATGGCTACACCTTC. The full variable domain, with the rest looked up from reference TRBV7-9 and TRBJ1-2, is DTGVSQNPRHKITKRGQNVTFRCDPISEHNRLYWYRQTLGQGPEFLTYFQNEAQLEKSRLLSDRFSAERPKGSFSTLEIQRTEQGDSAMYLCASSPLGQLNYGYTFGSGTRLTVV.

The chain uses TRBV5-1 and TRBJ2-7; the D call may be TRBD1 or TRBD2 (5 bases each). This CDR3 region has 14 residues. The V and J ends lost 0 bases and 3 bases respectively, with 10 bases between them. The germline gives CDR1 SGHRS, CDR2 YFSETQ. The CDR3 is CASSLAGTYYEQYF. The DNA for the CDR3 is TGCGCCAGCAGCTTGGCAGGGACCTACTACGAGCAGTACTTC.

V is TRBV27 and J is TRBJ2-5; TRBD2 matches at 12 bases. The germline V gene has CDR1 MNHEY and CDR2 SMNVEV (reference sequence). J lost 11 bases, V lost 10 bases, and 11 bases had no gene match. The CDR3 sequence is 13 residues long. The CDR3 nucleotides are TGTGCCACCGCGACTAGCGGGGGTGTAGAGCAGTACTTC. It yields the protein CATATSGGVEQYF.

The chain recombines TRBV11-2 with TRBJ2-3; D uncertain. V lost 0 bases and J lost 6, with 13 bases in between. Germline V CDR1 and CDR2: SGHAT, FQNNGV. The CDR3 sequence is 15 residues long. CDR3 protein: CASSLDESFFDTQYF. CDR3 DNA sequence: TGTGCCAGCAGCTTAGACGAATCTTTTTTCGATACGCAGTATTTT.

V and J are TRBV27 and TRBJ2-1; D call uncertain. The V gene lost 6 bases and the J gene lost 8 bases, with 14 bases spanning the gap. The CDR3 is 13 amino acids. Germline V gives CDR1 MNHEY, CDR2 SMNVEV (reference sequence). The CDR3 region has the DNA TGTGCCAGCAGCCTCAACCTGGTCGATGAGCAGTTCTTC. This sequence encodes CASSLNLVDEQFF.

The chain joins TRBV15 to TRBJ1-1; no clear D. Looked up from germline, CDR1 is LNHNV and CDR2 is YYDKDF (reference sequence). Trimming took off 0 bases at V and 7 bases at J, with 6 bases between the two ends. The CDR3 sequence is 12 residues long. The CDR3 DNA is TGTGCCACCAGCAGAGACAGTAATGAAGCTTTCTTT. Its translation: CATSRDSNEAFF. Full variable domain (remainder filled in from reference TRBV15 and TRBJ1-1): DAMVIQNPRYQVTQFGKPVTLSCSQTLNHNVMYWYQQKSSQAPKLLFHYYDKDFNNEADTPDNFQSRRPNTSFCFLDIRSPGLGDTAMYLCATSRDSNEAFFGQGTRLTVV.

The chain links TRBV10-3 to TRBJ2-5; 11 bases are shared with TRBD2. Losses at the gene ends were 3 bases for V and 3 bases for J; bases not matched to a gene: 6. The CDR3 has 16 amino acids. Germline lookup yields CDR1 ENHRY and CDR2 SYGVKD. CDR3: CAISDWGLAEEETQYF. The CDR3 DNA is TGTGCCATCAGTGATTGGGGACTAGCGGAAGAAGAGACCCAGTACTTC.

The chain is built from TRBV7-9 and TRBJ1-1; D ambiguous. The CDR3 spans 14 residues. Trimming removed 5 bases from V and 0 bases from J, with 10 bases in between. The germline V gene has CDR1 SEHNR and CDR2 FQNEAQ (reference sequence). The CDR3 loop is CASSPSALNTEAFF. DNA of the CDR3: TGTGCCAGCAGCCCAAGCGCCCTGAACACTGAAGCTTTCTTT.

V gene TRBV5-4 combines with J gene TRBJ2-7; D is ambiguous. Germline V gives CDR1 SGHNT, CDR2 YYREEE (reference sequence). V was trimmed by 7 bases and J by 2 bases, leaving 16 bases between them. This CDR3 has 14 residues. The CDR3 sequence: CASFPGQAPYEQYF. DNA for the CDR3: TGTGCCAGCTTTCCGGGCCAGGCGCCCTACGAGCAGTACTTC.

The rearrangement uses TRBV27 and TRBJ2-2, with D unclear. Germline CDR1 and CDR2: MNHEY and SMNVEV (reference sequence). Trimming removed 3 bases at V and 1 base at J, with 6 bases between. This CDR3 has 14 amino acids. The CDR3 loop reads CASSLAGNTGELFF. The CDR3, as DNA: TGTGCCAGCAGTTTGGCAGGGAACACCGGGGAGCTGTTTTTT.

The rearrangement joins TRBV7-7 to TRBJ2-7; 9 bases agree with TRBD1. V dropped 4 bases and J dropped 7; count of bases not matched to a gene: 11. The CDR3 has 15 residues. Germline lookup yields CDR1 SSHAT and CDR2 FNYEAQ (reference sequence). CDR3 sequence reads: CASSSLGQGRGEQYF. CDR3 coding DNA: TGTGCCAGCAGCTCCCTTGGACAGGGGCGAGGGGAGCAGTACTTC. Based on the CDR3 plus reference TRBV7-7 and TRBJ2-7, the full variable domain is GAGVSQSPRYKVTKRGQDVTLRCDPISSHATLYWYQQALGQGPEFLTYFNYEAQPDKSGLPSDRFSAERPEGSISTLTIQRTEQRDSAMYRCASSSLGQGRGEQYFGPGTRLTVT.

The rearrangement links TRBV19 to TRBJ2-2; 8 nucleotides line up with TRBD2. The V gene's germline CDR1 is LNHDA and CDR2 SQIVND (reference sequence). V was pared by 4 bases and J by 6 bases, with 4 bases of the junction left unmatched. The CDR3 sequence is 14 residues long. Here the CDR3 reads CASSTSGGAGELFF. In DNA, the CDR3 is TGTGCCAGTAGTACCAGCGGGGGAGCCGGGGAGCTGTTTTTT.

J is TRBJ1-6 and V is TRBV18; no clear D. V was shortened by 1 base and J by 1 base, with 2 bases between the two germline ends. The CDR3 covers 14 residues. Germline values: CDR1 KGHSH, CDR2 LQKENI. The CDR3 nucleotides read TGTGCCAGCTCACCACGATCCTATAATTCACCCCTCCACTTT. Its protein product is CASSPRSYNSPLHF.

This chain uses TRBV5-4 with TRBJ2-7; possible D gene TRBD2, 7 bases. This CDR3 has 15 amino acids. Trimming took off 1 base at V and 4 bases at J, with 15 bases between the two ends. Germline V gene lookup returns CDR1 SGHNT and CDR2 YYREEE (reference sequence). Written as DNA, the CDR3 is TGTGCCAGCAGCTTGCTGCTGCGGGGGCAATACGAGCAGTACTTC. Translating gives CASSLLLRGQYEQYF.

The chain joins TRBV4-2 to TRBJ2-7, with D possibly being TRBD2 (6 bases). The CDR3 runs 14 residues. Trimming pared 3 bases from V and 6 bases from J, leaving 15 bases between. Germline lookup yields CDR1 LGHNA and CDR2 YNFKEQ. The CDR3 here is CASSQGGGTSEQYF. The CDR3 DNA reads as TGTGCCAGCAGCCAGGGAGGCGGGACCAGCGAGCAGTACTTC.

This clone was recorded only once. The J gene is TRBJ2-2, the V gene TRBV5-1, with 7 bases matching TRBD1. The CDR3 sequence is 17 residues long. Trimming took 3 bases from V and 0 from J; bases not matched to a gene: 8. The germline CDR1 and CDR2 sequences are SGHRS and YFSETQ. The CDR3 bases are TGCGCCAGCAGCTGGAACCCGGGACAGACGAACACCGGGGAGCTGTTTTTT. Protein sequence: CASSWNPGQTNTGELFF.

The V gene is TRBV7-8, the J gene TRBJ1-3, with D unresolved. CDR3 length: 16 amino acids. V was shortened by 2 bases and J by 2 bases, with 13 bases between the two germline ends. From germline, CDR1 is SGHVS and CDR2 FQNEAQ. CDR3 in amino acids: CASSLWFPGTGNTIYF. CDR3 coding DNA: TGTGCCAGCAGCTTATGGTTCCCGGGGACTGGAAACACCATATATTTT.

The sample holds one count of this clone. CDR3 residues: CASSINGLNEQFF. The CDR3 coding sequence is TGTGCCAGTAGTATCAATGGGTTGAATGAGCAGTTCTTC. J is TRBJ2-1 and V is TRBV19; D remains ambiguous. V lost 3 bases and J lost 7, with 10 bases in between. CDR3 length: 13 residues. CDR1 is LNHDA and CDR2 is SQIVND in the germline V gene (reference sequence).